The 2 T cell receptor beta chains reported below all come from one sample, sequenced in a study of blood T cell repertoires in COVID-19. The repertoire was sequenced with immunoSEQ multiplex PCR; TCRdb's copy has only in-frame clones and lacks some. The repertoire consists of around 240,000 clones, with about 79% occurring once and the leading ten covering approximately 1.5%. The specimen sequenced was peripheral blood. The receptors were gathered from a woman aged 40 to 50 who had recovered from COVID-19.

The gene calls are TRBV10-3 and TRBJ1-1, with D unclear. CDR1 is ENHRY, CDR2 SYGVKD, per germline. V lost 2 bases, J lost 4 bases, and 8 bases lay in between. The CDR3 sequence is 13 residues long. The CDR3, as DNA: TGTGCCATCAGTGAGACAGTCCCCACTGAAGCTTTCTTT. This codes for CAISETVPTEAFF.

J is TRBJ1-5 and V is TRBV28, with D perhaps TRBD1 (6 bases). Germline values: CDR1 MDHEN, CDR2 SYDVKM. V lost 6 bases and J 7 bases, leaving 19 bases between the germline ends. The CDR3 loop spans 15 amino acids. The CDR3 region is CASSLIGAGTQPQHF. The CDR3 DNA reads TGTGCCAGCAGCCTGATAGGGGCAGGGACACAGCCCCAGCATTTT.